A selection of T cell receptor beta chains follows, all from one sample in a study of T cells after yellow fever vaccination. TCRdb reanalysed the 5' RACE reads using MiXCR and keeps one entry per CDR3 protein. The table records around 300,000 distinct CDR3 sequences, 10% to 15% of them present only once. The sample in question was CD4+ T cells sorted from PBMCs, obtained 45 days after the yellow fever booster vaccination. The receptors derive from a man under 40 who received the YFV17D yellow fever vaccine. The CDR3 runs from the conserved cysteine through the conserved F or W. The D gene is left open where the match is weak. For some rows the clone size is stated as once, few or many, or as a class when expanded; others skip it.

v_call,j_call,d_call,clone_size,cdr3_nt,cdr3_aa
TRBV7-8,TRBJ2-2,.,once,TGTGCCAGCAGCTTAGTTGGGACTCACACCGGGGAGCTGTTTTTT,CASSLVGTHTGELFF
TRBV7-2,TRBJ2-5,.,few,TGTGCCAGCAGCTTAGGGGCGCGTGGAGCTCAAGAGACCCAGTACTTC,CASSLGARGAQETQYF
TRBV2,TRBJ2-1,.,few,TGTGCCAGCAGGGCAACTAATGAGCAGTTCTTC,CASRATNEQFF
TRBV28,TRBJ2-3,TRBD2,few,TGTGCCAGCAGCCCTAGACTAGCGGATACGCAGTATTTT,CASSPRLADTQYF
TRBV7-6,TRBJ2-5,.,.,TGTGCCAGCAGCTTTAGCGCACAAGAGACCCAGTACTTC,CASSFSAQETQYF
TRBV11-1,TRBJ2-2,TRBD2,.,TGTGCCAGCAGGCCCGGGACTAGCGGGAGGGCGAACACCGGGGAGCTGTTTTTT,CASRPGTSGRANTGELFF
TRBV12-3/TRBV12-4,TRBJ1-2,TRBD1,many,TGTGCCAGCAGTTTGGAGACAGGGGCCGATGGCTACACCTTC,CASSLETGADGYTF
TRBV5-1,TRBJ2-5,.,.,TGCGCCAGCAGCTCGAACAGGGTCCAAGAGACCCAGTACTTC,CASSSNRVQETQYF
TRBV5-1,TRBJ2-5,.,.,TGCGCCAGCAGCTTGGACGGGAAAGGGGGTTTTGAGACCCAGTACTTC,CASSLDGKGGFETQYF
TRBV2,TRBJ2-3,TRBD2,.,TGTGCCAGCAGGGAGGGGACTAGCGCAGATACGCAGTATTTT,CASREGTSADTQYF
TRBV7-8,TRBJ2-7,.,.,TGTGCCAGCAGCTTAGGTATAGGCGGCGACGAGCAGTACTTC,CASSLGIGGDEQYF
TRBV20-1,TRBJ1-1,.,many,TGCAGTGCCTCGCTAGACACTGAAGCTTTCTTT,CSASLDTEAFF
TRBV5-1,TRBJ2-7,TRBD1,few,TGCGCCAGCAGCTTGTGGCCCGGGACAGGAGGGTACGAGCAGTACTTC,CASSLWPGTGGYEQYF
TRBV7-8,TRBJ2-3,.,few,TGTGCCAGCAGCTCAGTCGGCGGCGCCGCAGATACGCAGTATTTT,CASSSVGGAADTQYF
TRBV7-2,TRBJ1-1,.,few,TGTGCCAGCACCTCGTCGGGGGGCTCCGTGGCTTTCTTT,CASTSSGGSVAFF
TRBV28,TRBJ2-4,.,.,TGTGCCAGCAGTTCTGGGGGTGGGGGGGCCAAAAACATTCAGTACTTC,CASSSGGGGAKNIQYF
TRBV10-3,TRBJ1-2,TRBD1,.,TGTGCCATCAGAGCCGGGACAGGGAATGGCTACACCTTC,CAIRAGTGNGYTF
TRBV28,TRBJ2-1,.,.,TGTGCCAGCAGACGGGCAGGGCAATACAATGAGCAGTTCTTC,CASRRAGQYNEQFF
TRBV20-1,TRBJ2-4,TRBD2,.,TGCAGTGCTTACAAAATAGCGGGAGAAAACATTCAGTACTTC,CSAYKIAGENIQYF
TRBV14,TRBJ2-1,TRBD2,many,TGTGCCAGCAGCACCCGCTTAGCGGGATGGGGGAATGAGCAGTTCTTC,CASSTRLAGWGNEQFF
TRBV5-6,TRBJ2-7,TRBD2,few,TGTGCCAGCAGCAGCGGGGATTCCAACGAGCAGTACTTC,CASSSGDSNEQYF
TRBV5-1,TRBJ2-1,TRBD2,.,TGCGCCAGCAGCCCTAGCGGGTTGGGCTCCTACAATGAGCAGTTCTTC,CASSPSGLGSYNEQFF
TRBV25-1,TRBJ2-1,.,few,TGTGCCAGCAGTGATGGGGGGAGTGCAGTCGGTGAGCAGTTCTTC,CASSDGGSAVGEQFF
TRBV12-3/TRBV12-4,TRBJ2-2,TRBD1,.,TGTGCCAGCGGTCAGGGGGCTAGAGGGGAGCTGTTTTTT,CASGQGARGELFF
TRBV4-3,TRBJ1-5,TRBD1,few,TGCGCCAGCAGCATCAAGGTAACGGGCAGGGGGCATTTCCAGCCCCAGCATTTT,CASSIKVTGRGHFQPQHF
TRBV7-6,TRBJ2-7,.,.,TGTGCCAGCAGCTTAGATCCTAGCGCCTACTACGAGCAGTACTTC,CASSLDPSAYYEQYF